Following are 12 T cell receptor beta chains from one sample sequenced in a study of blood T cells in healthy people across ages. Using a J-beta primer mix together with a sample-barcoded 5' primer, a second PCR was run for roughly 6 to 11 cycles. TCRdb reprocessed the 5' RACE reads via MiXCR and lists one record per CDR3 protein. Counted here are about 680,000 distinct CDR3 sequences, around 45% occurring once; the ten biggest clones make up approximately 32%. Input material: blood. These receptors were taken from a woman aged 55-70 years in good health.

This clonotype came up a few times. The chain is built from TRBV6-5 and TRBJ2-3; the match to TRBD2 covers 10 bases. The CDR3 is 17 residues long. V lost 0 bases and J lost 4; bases outside the gene matches: 7. Germline V lookup: CDR1 MNHEY, CDR2 SVGAGI. For the CDR3, the DNA is TGTGCCAGCAGTTACTCGTCTAGCGGGAGATGGTCAGATACGCAGTATTTT. Translating gives CASSYSSSGRWSDTQYF.

Comment on this clonotype: The junction shows a germline mismatch at one end, possibly a read error. The chain links TRBV18 to TRBJ2-1; D ambiguous. The CDR3 runs 15 residues. From germline, CDR1 is KGHSH and CDR2 LQKENI. CDR3 sequence (DNA): TGTGCCAGCTCACCATCTATCCTAACGTCCAATAAGCAGTTCTTC. Protein product: CASSPSILTSNKQFF.

The V and J genes are TRBV6-2 or TRBV6-3 and TRBJ2-5, with TRBD2 identical over 9 bases. This CDR3 comprises 13 residues. Germline V gives CDR1 MNHEY, CDR2 SVGEGT. J gave up 12 bases and V 7 bases, and 12 bases lay outside the gene matches. CDR3 DNA sequence: TGTGCCAGCACGGCTAGCGGGGCGCACTGGGAGTACTTC. It is translated as CASTASGAHWEYF.

The V call is TRBV5-1, the J call TRBJ2-5, with a weak D call TRBD2 (6 bases). The CDR3 extends over 12 amino acids. The V end lost 5 bases, the J end lost 11 bases, and 16 bases lay between the germline ends. The germline CDR1 and CDR2 sequences are SGHRS and YFSETQ. For the CDR3, the DNA is TGCGCCAGCAGTACGGGACTTCCAGAGCAGTACTTC. Its protein is CASSTGLPEQYF.

The genes are TRBV7-8 and TRBJ1-5; D call uncertain. The CDR3 is made up of 13 amino acids. Germline values: CDR1 SGHVS, CDR2 FQNEAQ. Trimming removed 3 bases from V and 5 bases from J, with 8 bases in between. The CDR3 nucleotides are TGTGCCAGCAGCTTGGGGTCGTATCAGCCCCAGCATTTT. Residues: CASSLGSYQPQHF.

In its sample, this clonotype was seen a few times. The chain recombines TRBV30 with TRBJ2-7, with D perhaps matching TRBD1 (5 bases). The CDR3 contains 13 residues. CDR1 is GTSNPN, CDR2 SVGIG, per germline (reference sequence). V lost 2 bases and J lost 6, with 14 bases in between. CDR3 sequence reads: CAWSSGQASEQYF. Written as DNA, the CDR3 is TGTGCCTGGAGTTCCGGACAAGCGAGCGAGCAGTACTTC.

The chain has TRBV6-2 or TRBV6-3 and TRBJ2-5; no clear D. CDR3 length: 13 residues. V was shortened by 6 bases and J by 0 bases, with 8 bases between the two germline ends. CDR1 is MNHEY, CDR2 SVGEGT, per germline. This chain's CDR3 is CASRKGYQETQYF. The CDR3 coding sequence is TGTGCCAGCAGGAAGGGTTACCAAGAGACCCAGTACTTC.

Note on this clonotype: A much larger clone differs by one base, so this may be a read error. V is TRBV4-3 and J is TRBJ2-7; the D gene could be TRBD1 or TRBD2 (5 bases each). Trimming took off 0 bases at V and 5 bases at J, with 11 bases between the two ends. This CDR3 has 14 amino acids. Per the germline V gene, CDR1 is LGHNA and CDR2 is YSLEER. The chain's CDR3 is CASSQDIGDDEQYF. DNA of the CDR3: TGCGCCAGCAGCCAAGATATAGGGGACGACGAGCAGTACTTC.

This clonotype occurred once. The V and J genes are TRBV5-6 and TRBJ2-1, with a weak D call TRBD2 (5 bases). The CDR3 is made up of 17 amino acids. Germline CDR1 reads SGHDT; CDR2 reads YYEEEE. The V and J ends lost 1 base and 12 bases respectively, with 26 bases between them. The CDR3 loop reads CASSLPRWSGEMKGQFF. The CDR3 region has the DNA TGTGCCAGCAGCTTGCCGAGGTGGAGCGGAGAAATGAAGGGGCAGTTCTTC. The variable domain in full, with the rest retrieved from reference TRBV5-6 and TRBJ2-1, is DAGVTQSPTHLIKTRGQQVTLRCSPKSGHDTVSWYQQALGQGPQFIFQYYEEEERQRGNFPDRFSGHQFPNYSSELNVNALLLGDSALYLCASSLPRWSGEMKGQFFGPGTRLTVL.

The genes are TRBV21-1 and TRBJ2-6; TRBD1 reflects the table's D call only, with no check against the DNA. TRBV21-1 is termed a pseudogene. The CDR3 has 17 residues. The CDR3 spells CASRTGTRDSGANVLTF. CDR3 DNA sequence: TGTGCCAGCAGAACCGGGACACGGGACTCTGGGGCCAACGTCCTGACTTTC.

The chain carries TRBV6-2 or TRBV6-3 and TRBJ1-6; D is possibly TRBD1 (5 bases). Per the germline V gene, CDR1 is MNHEY and CDR2 is SVGEGT. CDR3 size: 14 residues. Deletions cut 8 bases from V and 9 bases from J, with 17 bases between. The CDR3 protein is CASQGTGDRSPLHF. The CDR3 DNA reads TGTGCCAGCCAGGGAACAGGTGATCGTTCACCCCTCCACTTT.

The chain links TRBV7-2 to TRBJ1-5, with TRBD1 identical over 7 bases. J gave up 8 bases and V 1 base, and 8 bases lay outside the gene matches. The CDR3 totals 15 residues. CDR1 is SGHTA and CDR2 is FQGNSA in the germline V gene. The CDR3 is CASSLGGQSWEPQHF. The CDR3 DNA follows: TGTGCCAGCAGCTTAGGGGGACAGTCCTGGGAGCCCCAGCATTTT.